Described below is a single T cell receptor beta chain sequence and its context. Its antigen remains unidentified. The CDR3 runs to 17 residues. Germline assignment: CDR1 SGHRS and CDR2 YFSETQ. Trimming at V came to 4 bases and at J to 5 bases, leaving 8 bases not matched to a gene. Stated time point: newly diagnosed GD, antithyroid drugs for less than 3 months. TCR sequences were obtained from RNA taken from PBMCs. The data belong to a study of regulatory T cells in long-lasting Graves disease. Findings of the study overall: Among samples with persistent disease, TRBV28, TRBJ1-2 and TRBJ2-5 were favored.

Building the TCR beta libraries relied on iRepertoire HTBI primers, and CDR3 regions underwent Arm-PCR. TCRdb itself ran the multiplex PCR reads through MiXCR, one entry per CDR3 protein. Of roughly 380,000 distinct CDR3 sequences listed, around 17% were seen once; the top ten hold 30%. The sample was also reused in another study, on T cells in Graves' hyperthyroidism and ophthalmopathy. That report adds: Uncontrolled infection, other autoimmune disease, pregnancy or lactation disqualified patients from enrolment. Orbital computed tomography, thyroid ultrasound, serum thyroxine and TRAb, and clinical symptoms together informed the diagnoses. The study used the HTBI primer set for a first-round RT-PCR of the TCR CDR3.

This TCR was sampled from a man aged 40-49 years with Graves disease. The specimen was peripheral blood mononuclear cells (PBMCs), collected at new diagnosis, from a patient treated with antithyroid drugs. The rearrangement joins TRBV5-1 to TRBJ2-2; 13 positions match TRBD2. The CDR3 coding sequence is TGCGCCAGCAGCCCCGGACTAGCGGGGGATTATACCGGGGAGCTGTTTTTT. This sequence encodes CASSPGLAGDYTGELFF.